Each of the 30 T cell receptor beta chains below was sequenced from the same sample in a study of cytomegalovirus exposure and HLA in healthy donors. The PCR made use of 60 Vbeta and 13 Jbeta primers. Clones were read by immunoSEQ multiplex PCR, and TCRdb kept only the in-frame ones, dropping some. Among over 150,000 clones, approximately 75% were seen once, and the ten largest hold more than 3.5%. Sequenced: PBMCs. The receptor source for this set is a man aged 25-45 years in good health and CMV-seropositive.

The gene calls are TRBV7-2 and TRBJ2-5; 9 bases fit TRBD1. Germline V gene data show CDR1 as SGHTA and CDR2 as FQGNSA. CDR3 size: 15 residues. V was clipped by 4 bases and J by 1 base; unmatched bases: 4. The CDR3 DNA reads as TGTGCCAGCAGCTGGGGACAGGGACGCCAAGAGACCCAGTACTTC. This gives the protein CASSWGQGRQETQYF. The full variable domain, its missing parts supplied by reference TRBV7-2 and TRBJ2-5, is GAGVSQSPSNKVTEKGKDVELRCDPISGHTALYWYRQSLGQGLEFLIYFQGNSAPDKSGLPSDRFSAERTGGSVSTLTIQRTQQEDSAVYLCASSWGQGRQETQYFGPGTRLLVL.

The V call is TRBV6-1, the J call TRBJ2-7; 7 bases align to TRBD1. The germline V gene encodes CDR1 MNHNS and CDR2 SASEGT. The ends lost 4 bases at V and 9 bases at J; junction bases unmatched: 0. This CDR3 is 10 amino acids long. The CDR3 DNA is TGTGCCAGCAGTGCAGGGGGGCAGTACTTC. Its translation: CASSAGGQYF.

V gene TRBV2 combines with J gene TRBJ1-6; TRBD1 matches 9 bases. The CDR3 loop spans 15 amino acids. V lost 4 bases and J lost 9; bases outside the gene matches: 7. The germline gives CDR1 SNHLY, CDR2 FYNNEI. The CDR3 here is CASSVRDRVVSPLHF. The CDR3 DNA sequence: TGTGCCAGCAGTGTCCGGGACAGGGTAGTTTCACCCCTCCACTTT. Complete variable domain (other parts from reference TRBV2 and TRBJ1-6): EPEVTQTPSHQVTQMGQEVILRCVPISNHLYFYWYRQILGQKVEFLVSFYNNEISEKSEIFDDQFSVERPDGSNFTLKIRSTKLEDSAMYFCASSVRDRVVSPLHFGNGTRLTVT.

The CDR3: CASSYSQAGGYEQYF. DNA of the CDR3: TGTGCCAGCAGTTACTCTCAAGCGGGGGGCTACGAGCAGTACTTC. The chain combines TRBV6-5 with TRBJ2-7, with 9 bases that match TRBD2. V shed 0 bases and J 3 bases; nucleotides not matched to a gene: 3. This CDR3 region has 15 residues. Per the germline V gene, CDR1 is MNHEY and CDR2 is SVGAGI.

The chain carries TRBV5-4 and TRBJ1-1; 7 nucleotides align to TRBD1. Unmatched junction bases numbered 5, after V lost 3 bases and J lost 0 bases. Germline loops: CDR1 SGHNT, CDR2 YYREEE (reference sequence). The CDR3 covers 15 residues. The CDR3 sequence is CASSWTGTMNTEAFF. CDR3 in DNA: TGTGCCAGCAGCTGGACAGGAACTATGAACACTGAAGCTTTCTTT.

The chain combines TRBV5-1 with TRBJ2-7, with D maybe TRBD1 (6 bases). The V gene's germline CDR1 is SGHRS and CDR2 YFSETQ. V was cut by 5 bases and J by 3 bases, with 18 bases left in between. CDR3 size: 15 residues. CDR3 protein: CASRLRWDTFYEQYF. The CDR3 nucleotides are TGCGCCAGCAGGTTGAGGTGGGACACCTTCTACGAGCAGTACTTC. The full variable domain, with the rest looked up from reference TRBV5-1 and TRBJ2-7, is KAGVTQTPRYLIKTRGQQVTLSCSPISGHRSVSWYQQTPGQGLQFLFEYFSETQRNKGNFPGRFSGRQFSNSRSEMNVSTLELGDSALYLCASRLRWDTFYEQYFGPGTRLTVT.

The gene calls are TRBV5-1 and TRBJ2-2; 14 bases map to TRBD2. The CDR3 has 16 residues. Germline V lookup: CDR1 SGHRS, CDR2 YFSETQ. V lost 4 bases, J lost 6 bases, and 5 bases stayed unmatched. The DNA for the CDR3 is TGCGCCAGCAGCCCGGCGGGACTAGCGGGGGCCGGGGAGCTGTTTTTT. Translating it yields CASSPAGLAGAGELFF.

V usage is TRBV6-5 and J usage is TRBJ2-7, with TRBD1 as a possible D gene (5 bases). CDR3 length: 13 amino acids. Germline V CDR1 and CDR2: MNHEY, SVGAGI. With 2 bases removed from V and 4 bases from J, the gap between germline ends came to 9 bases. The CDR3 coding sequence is TGTGCCAGCAGTTACCGAGACAGATACGAGCAGTACTTC. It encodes CASSYRDRYEQYF.

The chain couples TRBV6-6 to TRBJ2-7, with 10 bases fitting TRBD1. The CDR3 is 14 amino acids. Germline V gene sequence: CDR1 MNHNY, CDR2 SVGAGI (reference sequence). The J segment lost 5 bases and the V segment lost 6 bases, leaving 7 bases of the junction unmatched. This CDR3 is CASRPWDRGNEQYF. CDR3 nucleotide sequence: TGTGCCAGCAGGCCCTGGGACAGGGGCAACGAGCAGTACTTC.

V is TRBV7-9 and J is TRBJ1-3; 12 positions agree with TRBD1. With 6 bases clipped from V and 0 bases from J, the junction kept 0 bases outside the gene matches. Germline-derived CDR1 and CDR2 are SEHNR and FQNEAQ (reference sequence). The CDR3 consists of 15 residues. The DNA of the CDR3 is TGTGCCAGCAGGGGACAGGGGGCCTCTGGAAACACCATATATTTT. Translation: CASRGQGASGNTIYF.

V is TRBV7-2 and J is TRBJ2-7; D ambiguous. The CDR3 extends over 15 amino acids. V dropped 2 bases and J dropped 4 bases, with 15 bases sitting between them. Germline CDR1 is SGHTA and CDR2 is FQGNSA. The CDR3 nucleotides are TGTGCCAGCAGCTTATCCCCCCAGAACATGTACGAGCAGTACTTC. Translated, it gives CASSLSPQNMYEQYF.

The CDR3 reads CASSFGRAGYGYTF. DNA for the CDR3: TGTGCCAGCAGTTTTGGCAGGGCTGGCTATGGCTACACCTTC. This sequence joins TRBV28 and TRBJ1-2; the D gene is possibly TRBD1 (5 bases). Germline V gene data show CDR1 as MDHEN and CDR2 as SYDVKM. The CDR3 consists of 14 residues. The germline V and J ends were trimmed by 3 bases and 4 bases, with 12 bases remaining between them.

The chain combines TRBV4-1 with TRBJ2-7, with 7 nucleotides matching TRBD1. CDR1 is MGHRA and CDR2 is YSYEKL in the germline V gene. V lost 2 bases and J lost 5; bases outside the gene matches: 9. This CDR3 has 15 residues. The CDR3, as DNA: TGCGCCAGCAGCCAAACCAGGGGGTGGTCCCACGAGCAGTACTTC. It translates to CASSQTRGWSHEQYF.

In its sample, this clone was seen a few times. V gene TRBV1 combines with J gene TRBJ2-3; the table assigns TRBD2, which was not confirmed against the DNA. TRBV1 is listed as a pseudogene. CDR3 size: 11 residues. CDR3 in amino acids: CTSSTSLGQYF. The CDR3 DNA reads TGCACCAGCAGCACGAGCCTTGGGCAGTATTTT.

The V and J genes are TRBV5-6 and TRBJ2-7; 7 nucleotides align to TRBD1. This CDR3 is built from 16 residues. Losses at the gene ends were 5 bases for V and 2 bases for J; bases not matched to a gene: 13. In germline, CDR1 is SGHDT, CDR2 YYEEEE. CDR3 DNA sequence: TGTGCCAGCAGGGGAACAGGGGACGCTCCGCCCTACGAGCAGTACTTC. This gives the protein CASRGTGDAPPYEQYF.

The CDR3 spells CASSFGSGTPTYEQYF. In DNA form, the CDR3 reads TGCGCCAGCAGCTTTGGGAGCGGGACGCCTACCTACGAGCAGTACTTC. The chain combines TRBV5-1 with TRBJ2-7; TRBD2 matches at 7 bases. Trimming cost V 2 bases and J 2 bases; bases outside gene matches: 10. This CDR3 is built from 16 residues. In germline, CDR1 is SGHRS, CDR2 YFSETQ.

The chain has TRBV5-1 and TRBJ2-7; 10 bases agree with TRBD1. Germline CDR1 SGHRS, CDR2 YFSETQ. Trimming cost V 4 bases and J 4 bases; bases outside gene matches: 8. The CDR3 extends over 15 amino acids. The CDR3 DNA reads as TGCGCCAGCAGCGGGCGGACAGGGGGGGGATACGAGCAGTACTTC. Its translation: CASSGRTGGGYEQYF.

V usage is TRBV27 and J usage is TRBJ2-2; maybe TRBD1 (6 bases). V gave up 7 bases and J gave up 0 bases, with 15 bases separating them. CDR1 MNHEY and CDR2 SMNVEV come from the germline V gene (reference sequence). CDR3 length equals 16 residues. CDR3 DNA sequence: TGTGCCAGCAAGGGTGCTTGGACAGCGAACACCGGGGAGCTGTTTTTT. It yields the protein CASKGAWTANTGELFF.

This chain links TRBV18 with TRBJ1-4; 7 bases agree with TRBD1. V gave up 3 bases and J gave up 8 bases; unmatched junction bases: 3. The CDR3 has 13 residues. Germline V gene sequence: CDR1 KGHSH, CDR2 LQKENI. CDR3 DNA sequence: TGTGCCAGCTCACCTGGGACAGTCGAAAAACTGTTTTTT. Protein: CASSPGTVEKLFF.

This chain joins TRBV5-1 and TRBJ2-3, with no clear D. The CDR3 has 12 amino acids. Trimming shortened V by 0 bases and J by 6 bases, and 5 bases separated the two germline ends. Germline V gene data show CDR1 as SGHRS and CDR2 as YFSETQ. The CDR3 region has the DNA TGCGCCAGCAGCTTGGTCCCGGATACGCAGTATTTT. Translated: CASSLVPDTQYF.

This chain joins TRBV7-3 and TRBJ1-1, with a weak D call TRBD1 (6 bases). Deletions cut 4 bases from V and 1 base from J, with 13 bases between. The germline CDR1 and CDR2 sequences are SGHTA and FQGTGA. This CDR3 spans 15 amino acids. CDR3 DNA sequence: TGTGCCAGCAGCTCAGCAGGGGCGGCGAACACTGAAGCTTTCTTT. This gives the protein CASSSAGAANTEAFF.

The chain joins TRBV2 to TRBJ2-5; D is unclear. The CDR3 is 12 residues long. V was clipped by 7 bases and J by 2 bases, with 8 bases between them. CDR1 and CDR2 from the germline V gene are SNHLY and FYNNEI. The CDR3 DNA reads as TGTGCCAGCATCGGGTTACAAGAGACCCAGTACTTC. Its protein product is CASIGLQETQYF.

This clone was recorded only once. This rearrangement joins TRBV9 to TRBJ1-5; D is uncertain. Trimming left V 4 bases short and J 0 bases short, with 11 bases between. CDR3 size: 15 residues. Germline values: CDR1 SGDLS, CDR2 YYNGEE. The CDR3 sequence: CASSPGEASNQPQHF. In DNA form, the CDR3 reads TGTGCCAGCAGCCCCGGGGAAGCTAGCAATCAGCCCCAGCATTTT.

This chain's CDR3 is CATSSGEGYEQYF. CDR3 DNA: TGTGCCACCAGCAGCGGCGAGGGCTACGAGCAGTACTTC. The chain links TRBV15 to TRBJ2-7, with a possible D match to TRBD2 (5 bases). From germline, CDR1 is LNHNV and CDR2 YYDKDF (reference sequence). The CDR3 length is 13 residues. Trimming left V 3 bases short and J 3 bases short, with 9 bases between. Full variable domain (outside the CDR3, taken from reference TRBV15 and TRBJ2-7): DAMVIQNPRYQVTQFGKPVTLSCSQTLNHNVMYWYQQKSSQAPKLLFHYYDKDFNNEADTPDNFQSRRPNTSFCFLDIRSPGLGDTAMYLCATSSGEGYEQYFGPGTRLTVT.

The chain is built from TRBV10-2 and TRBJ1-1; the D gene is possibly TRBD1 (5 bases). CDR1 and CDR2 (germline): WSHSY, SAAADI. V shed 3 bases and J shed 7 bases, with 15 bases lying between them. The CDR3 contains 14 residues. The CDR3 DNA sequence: TGCGCCAGCAGTGATCGGCCCAGGGCAAATGAAGCTTTCTTT. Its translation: CASSDRPRANEAFF.

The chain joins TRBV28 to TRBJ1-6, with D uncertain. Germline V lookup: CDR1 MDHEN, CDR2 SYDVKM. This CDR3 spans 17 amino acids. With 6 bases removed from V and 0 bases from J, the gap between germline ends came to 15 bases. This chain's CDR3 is CASSPYRVRSYNSPLHF. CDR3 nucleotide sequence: TGTGCCAGCAGCCCTTATCGGGTTCGCTCCTATAATTCACCCCTCCACTTT.

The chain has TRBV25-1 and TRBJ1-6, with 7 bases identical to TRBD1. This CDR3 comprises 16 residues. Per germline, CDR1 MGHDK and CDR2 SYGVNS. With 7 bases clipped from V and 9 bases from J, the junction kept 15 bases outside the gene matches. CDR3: CASTSRQGEGSSPLHF. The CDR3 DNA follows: TGTGCCAGCACCTCCCGACAGGGCGAGGGGAGTTCACCCCTCCACTTT.

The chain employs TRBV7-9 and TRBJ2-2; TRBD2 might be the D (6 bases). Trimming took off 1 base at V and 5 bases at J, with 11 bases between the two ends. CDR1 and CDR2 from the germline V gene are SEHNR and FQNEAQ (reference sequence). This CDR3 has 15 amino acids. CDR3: CASSLEGLLTGELFF. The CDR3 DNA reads TGTGCCAGCAGCTTAGAGGGACTCTTAACCGGGGAGCTGTTTTTT.

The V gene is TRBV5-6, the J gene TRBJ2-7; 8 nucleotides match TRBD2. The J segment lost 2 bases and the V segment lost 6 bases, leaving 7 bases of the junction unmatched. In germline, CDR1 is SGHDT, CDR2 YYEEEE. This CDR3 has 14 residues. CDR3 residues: CASTPGGVPYEQYF. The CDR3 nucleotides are TGTGCCAGCACCCCGGGGGGGGTCCCCTACGAGCAGTACTTC.

The CDR3 sequence: CASSYYGSTDTQYF. The CDR3 DNA is TGTGCCAGCAGTTACTACGGTAGCACAGATACGCAGTATTTT. The chain is built from TRBV6-5 and TRBJ2-3; D call uncertain. CDR1 is MNHEY and CDR2 is SVGAGI in the germline V gene. The germline V and J ends were trimmed by 1 base and 0 bases, with 5 bases remaining between them. CDR3 length: 14 residues.